The 5 T cell receptor beta chains below were found in one sample sequenced in a study of blood T cell repertoires in COVID-19. TCRdb keeps only in-frame clones here, not all; method: immunoSEQ multiplex PCR. The sample yields approximately 50,000 clones, 65% to 90% seen once. Sequenced sample: peripheral blood. The receptors derive from a human donor in a cohort sampled during active COVID-19.

In its sample, this clone was seen a few times. V and J are TRBV19 and TRBJ1-1; D is unclear. CDR3 length: 12 residues. The germline V gene has CDR1 LNHDA and CDR2 SQIVND (reference sequence). V lost 4 bases to trimming and J lost 6 bases, with 9 bases between them. The CDR3 loop reads CASSTFGPEAFF. The CDR3 DNA sequence: TGTGCCAGTAGTACCTTTGGGCCTGAAGCTTTCTTT.

The chain employs TRBV29-1 and TRBJ1-1; TRBD1 aligns across 9 bases. Germline CDR1 reads SQVTM; CDR2 reads ANQGSEA. The CDR3 extends over 13 amino acids. Losses at the gene ends were 6 bases for V and 4 bases for J; bases not matched to a gene: 6. CDR3 nucleotide sequence: TGCAGCGTGGGACAGGGTAGTATCACTGAAGCTTTCTTT. It specifies CSVGQGSITEAFF.

The rearrangement uses TRBV5-1 and TRBJ1-2; TRBD1 might be the D (5 bases). Germline values: CDR1 SGHRS, CDR2 YFSETQ. V shed 3 bases and J shed 4 bases, with 10 bases lying between them. The CDR3 spans 13 residues. CDR3 loop: CASSSGGGYGYTF. CDR3 coding DNA: TGCGCCAGCAGCTCGGGGGGTGGCTATGGCTACACCTTC.

The genes are TRBV27 and TRBJ1-5; D unresolved. The V gene's germline CDR1 is MNHEY and CDR2 SMNVEV (reference sequence). The CDR3 length is 15 residues. Trimming removed 0 bases from V and 2 bases from J, with 8 bases in between. The CDR3 DNA follows: TGTGCCAGCAGTTTATCCCCAGAGGGCAATCAGCCCCAGCATTTT. Translating gives CASSLSPEGNQPQHF.

The CDR3 loop is CSVATMNTEAFF. The CDR3 DNA follows: TGCAGCGTTGCAACAATGAACACTGAAGCTTTCTTT. The rearrangement links TRBV29-1 to TRBJ1-1; D unresolved. CDR3 length: 12 amino acids. Trimming removed 4 bases from V and 0 bases from J, with 6 bases in between. Germline lookup yields CDR1 SQVTM and CDR2 ANQGSEA.